Listed here is a single T cell receptor beta chain. The sample is drawn from a study of shared clonotypes between healthy human individuals. The donors, healthy adults who were HIV-negative, had experienced no recent acute infections or vaccinations. Here immunoSEQ multiplex PCR was the method, and the copy in TCRdb shows in-frame clones only, minus some. Among 300,000 to 350,000 clones listed, about 73% were seen once. CDR3 size: 14 residues. Germline lookup yields CDR1 MDHEN and CDR2 SYDVKM. Trimming took 3 bases from V and 2 from J; bases not matched to a gene: 2. This receptor was identified in a man aged 25-45 years in good health. The sequencing input was memory CD4+ T cells sorted from blood. Subset noted: CD45RA-negative fraction. J is TRBJ1-2 and V is TRBV28; TRBD1 aligns across 8 bases. For the CDR3, the DNA is TGTGCCAGCAGTTTCGGACAGGGAAACTATGGCTACACCTTC. Translated: CASSFGQGNYGYTF.